Following are 20 T cell receptor beta chains from one sample sequenced in a study of T cells expressing NK-cell markers. TCRdb reprocessed the 5' RACE reads, keeping one entry per CDR3 protein, no DNA. This sample lists about 170,000 distinct CDR3 sequences; its ten largest clones have about 19%. Material: blood T cells: a sorted CD56 or NKG2C T cell subset, CD4+ or CD8+ T cells, or bulk PBMC T cells (not recorded which). The receptors shown here come from a man aged 18-75 years in good health.

CDR3 residues: CASSPEGETQYF. The chain is built from TRBV5-1 and TRBJ2-5; TCRdb returns TRBD2, unconfirmable since there is no DNA. This CDR3 has 12 residues. The germline V gene has CDR1 SGHRS and CDR2 YFSETQ. The full variable domain, in which reference TRBV5-1 and TRBJ2-5 provide the parts outside the CDR3, is KAGVTQTPRYLIKTRGQQVTLSCSPISGHRSVSWYQQTPGQGLQFLFEYFSETQRNKGNFPGRFSGRQFSNSRSEMNVSTLELGDSALYLCASSPEGETQYFGPGTRLLVL.

This chain uses TRBV15 with TRBJ2-1; TCRdb outputs TRBD2, but without DNA this stays unchecked. The CDR3 loop spans 15 amino acids. The V gene's germline CDR1 is LNHNV and CDR2 YYDKDF (reference sequence). The CDR3 here is CATSRAGALIHEQFF.

The gene calls are TRBV5-1 and TRBJ2-5; there is no DNA to check the TCRdb D call of TRBD2. In germline, CDR1 is SGHRS, CDR2 YFSETQ. The CDR3 covers 17 residues. CDR3 amino acids: CASSLDILAGALETQYF.

The V and J genes are TRBV12-3 or TRBV12-4 and TRBJ1-5; the D gene TCRdb calls, TRBD1, cannot be checked with no DNA. This CDR3 is built from 13 residues. Here the CDR3 reads CASTPSRGEPQHF.

The rearrangement links TRBV21-1 to TRBJ1-6. TRBV21-1 is a known pseudogene. The CDR3 covers 19 residues. CDR3 residues: CASSKGRVRLSSYNSPLHF.

The chain joins TRBV9 to TRBJ2-7; TCRdb gives TRBD2 as the D gene, but with no DNA this cannot be confirmed. Germline values: CDR1 SGDLS, CDR2 YYNGEE. The CDR3 spans 15 residues. CDR3: CASSPLRDSTGKQYF.

The J gene is TRBJ1-2, the V gene TRBV5-6; TCRdb's assignment of TRBD1 cannot be checked, as there is no DNA. Germline CDR1 SGHDT, CDR2 YYEEEE. There are 14 residues in the CDR3. The chain's CDR3 is CASSTGQPTYGYTF.

The V and J genes are TRBV7-3 and TRBJ2-3; TCRdb calls TRBD1, which cannot be checked without DNA. Germline lookup yields CDR1 SGHTA and CDR2 FQGTGA. The CDR3 runs to 15 residues. The CDR3 region is CASSPLGGSTDTQYF. Full variable domain (outside the CDR3, taken from reference TRBV7-3 and TRBJ2-3): GAGVSQTPSNKVTEKGKYVELRCDPISGHTALYWYRQSLGQGPEFLIYFQGTGAADDSGLPNDRFFAVRPEGSVSTLKIQRTERGDSAVYLCASSPLGGSTDTQYFGPGTRLTVL.

The chain links TRBV2 to TRBJ2-3; TCRdb's D call, TRBD1, is unchecked because there is no DNA. This CDR3 has 17 residues. CDR1 and CDR2 (germline): SNHLY, FYNNEI. The CDR3 sequence: CASSEVLGAGATDTQYF. The full variable domain, completed using reference TRBV2 and TRBJ2-3, is EPEVTQTPSHQVTQMGQEVILRCVPISNHLYFYWYRQILGQKVEFLVSFYNNEISEKSEIFDDQFSVERPDGSNFTLKIRSTKLEDSAMYFCASSEVLGAGATDTQYFGPGTRLTVL.

The gene calls are TRBV12-3 or TRBV12-4 and TRBJ2-7; checking the TCRdb D call of TRBD1 is not possible without DNA. The CDR3 is made up of 13 amino acids. The CDR3: CASSPGTGSVQYF.

This chain uses TRBV7-8 with TRBJ2-3; the D call of TRBD2 rests on TCRdb alone, since no DNA is present to check it. The CDR3 consists of 16 residues. Germline V gives CDR1 SGHVS, CDR2 FQNEAQ. CDR3 in amino acids: CASSPWGGGDTDTQYF.

The chain joins TRBV20-1 to TRBJ2-5; TCRdb calls TRBD2, which cannot be checked without DNA. The length of the CDR3 is 17 residues. In germline, CDR1 is DFQATT, CDR2 SNEGSKA (reference sequence). CDR3 sequence: CSASAASGGAAYETQYF.

The chain employs TRBV7-9 and TRBJ2-3; TCRdb's D call, TRBD2, is unchecked because there is no DNA. This CDR3 region has 16 residues. Germline CDR1 reads SEHNR; CDR2 reads FQNEAQ (reference sequence). The CDR3 sequence: CASSSPPSTSTDTQYF. Drawing the rest from reference TRBV7-9 and TRBJ2-3, the complete variable domain is DTGVSQNPRHKITKRGQNVTFRCDPISEHNRLYWYRQTLGQGPEFLTYFQNEAQLEKSRLLSDRFSAERPKGSFSTLEIQRTEQGDSAMYLCASSSPPSTSTDTQYFGPGTRLTVL.

The CDR3 is CASSPTSGPHNEQFF. J is TRBJ2-1 and V is TRBV7-8; as DNA is missing, the TRBD2 call by TCRdb cannot be tested. This CDR3 contains 15 residues. Germline V lookup: CDR1 SGHVS, CDR2 FQNEAQ.

The chain joins TRBV7-6 to TRBJ2-3; TCRdb's D gene call, TRBD1, goes unchecked for lack of DNA. Germline CDR1 is SGHVS and CDR2 is FNYEAQ. The CDR3 extends over 16 amino acids. CDR3 amino acids: CASSFVPAGITDTQYF.

The chain joins TRBV28 to TRBJ2-5; with no DNA, the TCRdb D assignment of TRBD1 cannot be verified. The CDR3 has 16 residues. Germline lookup yields CDR1 MDHEN and CDR2 SYDVKM. The CDR3 sequence: CASSLSTGVDQETQYF.

CDR3: CASSYSMGRGYTF. The rearrangement uses TRBV6-5 and TRBJ1-2. Germline lookup yields CDR1 MNHEY and CDR2 SVGAGI. The CDR3 is made up of 13 amino acids.

This chain links TRBV12-3 or TRBV12-4 with TRBJ2-3; TCRdb's D gene call, TRBD1, goes unchecked for lack of DNA. The CDR3 is made up of 16 amino acids. The CDR3 region is CASSWTGSTSTDTQYF.

The V call is TRBV27, the J call TRBJ2-1. This CDR3 has 15 residues. CDR1 is MNHEY and CDR2 is SMNVEV in the germline V gene (reference sequence). CDR3: CASSFEGSAYNEQFF.

The CDR3 sequence is CASSPPSPISYNEQFF. The J gene is TRBJ2-1, the V gene TRBV4-1; the TRBD2 assignment by TCRdb is unverifiable without DNA. This CDR3 region has 16 residues. Germline CDR1 reads MGHRA; CDR2 reads YSYEKL.